These 24 T cell receptor beta chains were all obtained from the same sample, sequenced in a study of beta chain features in type 1 diabetes. The investigators reverse transcribed all of the isolated RNA, so they sequenced expressed TCRB transcripts. TCRdb's table, derived via immunoSEQ multiplex PCR, lists solely in-frame clones and lacks some. The table includes about 290,000 clones, approximately 8% detected once. The sequenced material came from central memory CD4+ T cells from blood. These receptor sequences come from a woman aged 18 to 35 in good health.

This clone was observed many times. The rearrangement uses TRBV5-1 and TRBJ2-5; tentatively, D is TRBD2 (5 bases). Germline loops: CDR1 SGHRS, CDR2 YFSETQ. The CDR3 totals 12 residues. Between the trimmed V and J ends, which lost 6 bases and 4 bases, there was a span of 10 bases. Written as DNA, the CDR3 is TGCGCCAGCATCGGGGAAGGAGAGACCCAGTACTTC. This codes for CASIGEGETQYF.

The chain carries TRBV5-1 and TRBJ2-1; D may be TRBD1 (6 bases). Trimming took 4 bases from V and 7 from J, leaving 15 bases between them. The CDR3 contains 14 residues. Germline V gives CDR1 SGHRS, CDR2 YFSETQ. For the CDR3, the DNA is TGCGCCAGCAGCGTCATAGGGGGTCTTAATGAGCAGTTCTTC. It encodes CASSVIGGLNEQFF.

The chain combines TRBV28 with TRBJ1-1; TRBD1 matches 12 bases. The CDR3 runs to 16 residues. Germline V gives CDR1 MDHEN, CDR2 SYDVKM. The ends lost 5 bases at V and 4 bases at J; junction bases unmatched: 8. The CDR3 loop is CASSTQGQGAGTEAFF. CDR3 sequence (DNA): TGTGCCAGCAGTACCCAGGGACAGGGGGCTGGCACTGAAGCTTTCTTT.

V and J are TRBV28 and TRBJ1-2; a possible D gene is TRBD1 (6 bases). Per germline, CDR1 MDHEN and CDR2 SYDVKM. V was cut by 3 bases and J by 8 bases, with 19 bases left in between. The CDR3 has 15 amino acids. The CDR3 nucleotides read TGTGCCAGCAGTTTGGGGACAACAGGGCTTCGAGGCTACACCTTC. Residues: CASSLGTTGLRGYTF.

This clone was observed a handful of times. The V and J genes are TRBV4-3 and TRBJ1-2; TRBD1 might be the D (5 bases). This CDR3 is 16 amino acids long. Trimming removed 0 bases from V and 2 bases from J, with 13 bases in between. CDR1 LGHNA and CDR2 YSLEER come from the germline V gene. The CDR3: CASSQEPGRANYGYTF. CDR3 nucleotides: TGCGCCAGCAGCCAAGAACCAGGGAGGGCCAACTATGGCTACACCTTC.

The V and J genes are TRBV6-5 and TRBJ1-2; no definite D call. This CDR3 comprises 12 residues. V was trimmed by 6 bases and J by 6 bases, leaving 11 bases between them. Germline V gene sequence: CDR1 MNHEY, CDR2 SVGAGI. CDR3 loop: CASRAPGNGYTF. The DNA for the CDR3 is TGTGCCAGCAGGGCCCCCGGGAATGGCTACACCTTC.

This clone was found a few times. The chain employs TRBV2 and TRBJ2-5, with 16 bases lining up with TRBD2. Germline values: CDR1 SNHLY, CDR2 FYNNEI. The CDR3 is made up of 18 amino acids. The trim removed 8 bases at V and 1 base at J, leaving 10 bases unmatched. For the CDR3, the DNA is TGTGCCAGCGAAGCCGGGACTAGCGGGAGGGATGGCCAAGAGACCCAGTACTTC. It codes for CASEAGTSGRDGQETQYF.

This clone occurred a few times. The J gene is TRBJ1-5, the V gene TRBV7-2; no definite D call. Germline V gene data show CDR1 as SGHTA and CDR2 as FQGNSA. This CDR3 contains 14 residues. V was pared by 1 base and J by 3 bases, with 7 bases between. CDR3 coding DNA: TGTGCCAGCAGCTTAGTGTACCTCAATCAGCCCCAGCATTTT. Translation: CASSLVYLNQPQHF. Supplemented by reference TRBV7-2 and TRBJ1-5, the full variable domain reads GAGVSQSPSNKVTEKGKDVELRCDPISGHTALYWYRQSLGQGLEFLIYFQGNSAPDKSGLPSDRFSAERTGGSVSTLTIQRTQQEDSAVYLCASSLVYLNQPQHFGDGTRLSIL.

Regarding this clone: The same CDR3 can be traced to other DNA sequences in this sample. V gene TRBV7-8 combines with J gene TRBJ2-4; D is uncertain. Trimming removed 5 bases from V and 0 bases from J, with 5 bases in between. The CDR3 has 13 amino acids. Per the germline V gene, CDR1 is SGHVS and CDR2 is FQNEAQ. CDR3: CASSLLAKNIQYF. In DNA form, the CDR3 reads TGTGCCAGCAGCCTCCTAGCCAAAAACATTCAGTACTTC.

The rearrangement joins TRBV6-1 to TRBJ2-3; 8 bases map to TRBD2. CDR1 is MNHNS, CDR2 SASEGT, per germline. V shed 8 bases and J 5 bases; nucleotides not matched to a gene: 12. This CDR3 is 15 amino acids long. DNA for the CDR3: TGTGCCAGCGTTGATAGCGGGGTCTCTGGAGATACGCAGTATTTT. This encodes CASVDSGVSGDTQYF.

This clone was observed at least ten times. Other nucleotide sequences from this sample produce the same CDR3. The CDR3 sequence is CASSQVGGYTF. Written as DNA, the CDR3 is TGTGCCAGCAGCCAAGTCGGCGGCTACACCTTC. The chain is built from TRBV4-2 and TRBJ1-2; unclear D gene. CDR1 and CDR2 (germline): LGHNA, YNFKEQ. V was clipped by 1 base and J by 8 bases, with 5 bases between them. This CDR3 is 11 amino acids long.

This clone was seen only a few times. The V gene is TRBV5-6, the J gene TRBJ2-3; the D gene could be TRBD1 or TRBD2 (6 bases each). Trimming shortened V by 0 bases and J by 0 bases, and 14 bases separated the two germline ends. This CDR3 contains 17 residues. Germline loops: CDR1 SGHDT, CDR2 YYEEEE. Here the CDR3 reads CASSLDQGRISTDTQYF. DNA for the CDR3: TGTGCCAGCAGCTTGGATCAGGGGAGGATCAGCACAGATACGCAGTATTTT.

Ten or more counts support this clone. This rearrangement joins TRBV7-2 to TRBJ2-6, with 7 bases identical to TRBD1. The V gene end was trimmed by 4 bases and the J gene end by 0 bases; junction bases not matched to a gene: 6. CDR3 size: 17 residues. Germline V gives CDR1 SGHTA, CDR2 FQGNSA. The CDR3 spells CASSSPGQSSGANVLTF. The CDR3, as DNA: TGTGCCAGCAGCTCTCCGGGACAGAGCTCTGGGGCCAACGTCCTGACTTTC.

This clone was observed a few times. The J gene is TRBJ1-5, the V gene TRBV14; D perhaps matches TRBD1 (5 bases). Germline CDR1 and CDR2: SGHDN and FVKESK. The ends were cut back, 0 bases at V and 6 bases at J, with 21 bases in the middle. The length of the CDR3 is 18 residues. CDR3 nucleotide sequence: TGTGCCAGCAGCCAAGATCTATCAGCCAGGGTGGACACTCAGCCCCAGCATTTT. Translating it yields CASSQDLSARVDTQPQHF.

The J gene is TRBJ1-4, the V gene TRBV4-3, with a weak D call TRBD1 (6 bases). The V gene lost 4 bases and the J gene lost 4 bases, with 13 bases spanning the gap. The germline V gene has CDR1 LGHNA and CDR2 YSLEER. CDR3 length equals 15 residues. In DNA form, the CDR3 reads TGCGCCAGCAGCCCTGCGACAGGCCTTAATGAAAAACTGTTTTTT. As protein: CASSPATGLNEKLFF.

This clone was counted only a few times. V gene TRBV7-9 combines with J gene TRBJ2-5, with D possibly being TRBD2 (6 bases). V gave up 5 bases and J gave up 7 bases, with 32 bases separating them. This CDR3 spans 19 amino acids. Germline CDR1 is SEHNR and CDR2 is FQNEAQ (reference sequence). The CDR3: CASSHIWAQPGTQLGTQYF. The CDR3 nucleotides read TGTGCCAGCAGCCACATTTGGGCACAACCTGGGACTCAACTTGGGACCCAGTACTTC.

The sample holds a few counts of this clone. The gene calls are TRBV10-1 and TRBJ2-7; TRBD1 might be the D (5 bases). The CDR3 extends over 13 amino acids. Germline V CDR1 and CDR2: WNHNN, SYGVQD (reference sequence). Trimming pared 10 bases from V and 3 bases from J, leaving 16 bases between. The CDR3 spells CATDRPRGYEQYV. The DNA for the CDR3 is TGCGCCACCGATCGTCCAAGGGGCTACGAGCAGTACGTC.

Many counts were recorded for this clone. This sequence joins TRBV7-9 and TRBJ2-7, with 7 bases fitting TRBD2. CDR1 and CDR2 (germline): SEHNR, FQNEAQ (reference sequence). V was pared by 5 bases and J by 6 bases, with 7 bases of the junction left unmatched. The CDR3 totals 13 residues. The CDR3, as DNA: TGTGCCAGCAGCCACGGGCGCGGGAGCGAGCAGTACTTC. Translated, it gives CASSHGRGSEQYF.

The J gene is TRBJ1-6, the V gene TRBV7-6; 10 positions agree with TRBD1. CDR1 and CDR2 (germline): SGHVS, FNYEAQ. The length of the CDR3 is 15 residues. V lost 6 bases and J lost 6; bases outside the gene matches: 5. CDR3 in amino acids: CASSHGTGVNSPLHF. CDR3 DNA sequence: TGTGCCAGCAGTCACGGGACAGGGGTTAATTCACCCCTCCACTTT.

On this clone itself: Other DNA sequences in the same sample also yield this CDR3. The chain combines TRBV6-6 with TRBJ1-5; D call uncertain. The CDR3 contains 14 residues. CDR1 MNHNY and CDR2 SVGAGI come from the germline V gene (reference sequence). V was cut by 0 bases and J by 3 bases, with 6 bases left in between. CDR3 sequence (DNA): TGTGCCAGCAGTTACTCGACCTCCAATCAGCCCCAGCATTTT. Its translation is CASSYSTSNQPQHF.

This clone was seen repeatedly, ten times or more. The chain combines TRBV23-1 with TRBJ1-2; weak D call: TRBD1 (5 bases). TRBV23-1 is designated an ORF whose function remains uncertain. V was pared by 2 bases and J by 0 bases, with 10 bases between. The CDR3 consists of 15 residues. CDR3 sequence reads: CASSQMQGPNYGYTF. The CDR3 region has the DNA TGCGCCAGCAGTCAAATGCAGGGACCTAACTATGGCTACACCTTC.

This chain joins TRBV9 and TRBJ2-1; 9 bases line up with TRBD1. The CDR3 consists of 15 residues. V lost 0 bases and J lost 9; bases outside the gene matches: 7. CDR1 is SGDLS and CDR2 is YYNGEE in the germline V gene. Here the CDR3 DNA reads TGTGCCAGCAGCGTAGGGGACAGGGACTTGGGTGAGCAGTTCTTC. Encoded protein: CASSVGDRDLGEQFF. The complete variable domain, with remaining parts taken from reference TRBV9 and TRBJ2-1, reads DSGVTQTPKHLITATGQRVTLRCSPRSGDLSVYWYQQSLDQGLQFLIQYYNGEERAKGNILERFSAQQFPDLHSELNLSSLELGDSALYFCASSVGDRDLGEQFFGPGTRLTVL.

The chain employs TRBV18 and TRBJ2-7; 7 positions agree with TRBD1. The germline CDR1 and CDR2 sequences are KGHSH and LQKENI. This CDR3 is built from 14 residues. Trimming at V came to 4 bases and at J to 3 bases, leaving 6 bases not matched to a gene. CDR3 in amino acids: CASSLGQNIYEQYF. The CDR3 bases are TGTGCCAGCTCACTGGGACAGAATATCTACGAGCAGTACTTC.

The gene calls are TRBV28 and TRBJ1-2; the match to TRBD1 covers 7 bases. CDR3 length: 15 residues. The germline V gene has CDR1 MDHEN and CDR2 SYDVKM. With 5 bases clipped from V and 3 bases from J, the junction kept 9 bases outside the gene matches. The CDR3 DNA is TGTGCCAGCAGTCCTAGGGGGCGCGGACACTATGGCTACACCTTC. Protein: CASSPRGRGHYGYTF.